This T cell receptor beta chain was profiled in a study of T-cell memory formation after mild COVID-19. Turning to the study itself: Largely, TCR clusters stayed within a single donor. General study findings and limits: Memory from before infection featured some responding clones, which suggests cross-reactive memory joined. CD8+ contracting clones occupied EMRA, while CD4+ ones occupied mainly CM and EM.

Germline values: CDR1 SGHDT, CDR2 YYEEEE. This CDR3 has 13 residues. The V end lost 4 bases, the J end lost 4 bases, and 11 bases lay between the germline ends. The authors produced TCR alpha and TCR beta cDNA libraries with sample barcodes and UMIs by 5'RACE using constant-segment primers. Via MiXCR, TCRdb re-called the 5' RACE reads, giving one row per CDR3 protein. The sample has about half a million distinct CDR3 sequences; about 20% are singletons. Worth noting for this clonotype: Its antigen is currently unknown.

The specimen was PBMCs or a T cell subset sorted from them (not recorded which). The V and J genes are TRBV5-6 and TRBJ1-1; D is possibly TRBD1 (5 bases). The source of this sequence is an adult woman who had mild COVID-19 (a few samples of this study predate the infection). Cell type and time point are not known. The CDR3 nucleotides read TGTGCCAGCAGCGGGCCAAGGGGCACTGAAGCTTTCTTT. Residues: CASSGPRGTEAFF.